This TCR beta chain is from a study of blood T cell repertoires in COVID-19. This clone was seen just once. The assay was immunoSEQ multiplex PCR, and TCRdb's table has in-frame clones only and misses some. The sample holds roughly 100,000 clones, about nine tenths seen once. The CDR3 length is 15 residues. Germline V CDR1 and CDR2: KGHSH, LQKENI. V lost 3 bases and J 7 bases, leaving 19 bases between the germline ends. The sequenced material came from peripheral blood. This clonotype was obtained from a woman in her fifties or sixties with COVID-19, enrolled during active disease. This chain uses TRBV18 with TRBJ2-7, with a possible D match to TRBD1 (6 bases). The CDR3, as DNA: TGTGCCAGCTCACCCAGCGACAGGTCCCCGGAAGAGCAGTACTTC. This sequence encodes CASSPSDRSPEEQYF.